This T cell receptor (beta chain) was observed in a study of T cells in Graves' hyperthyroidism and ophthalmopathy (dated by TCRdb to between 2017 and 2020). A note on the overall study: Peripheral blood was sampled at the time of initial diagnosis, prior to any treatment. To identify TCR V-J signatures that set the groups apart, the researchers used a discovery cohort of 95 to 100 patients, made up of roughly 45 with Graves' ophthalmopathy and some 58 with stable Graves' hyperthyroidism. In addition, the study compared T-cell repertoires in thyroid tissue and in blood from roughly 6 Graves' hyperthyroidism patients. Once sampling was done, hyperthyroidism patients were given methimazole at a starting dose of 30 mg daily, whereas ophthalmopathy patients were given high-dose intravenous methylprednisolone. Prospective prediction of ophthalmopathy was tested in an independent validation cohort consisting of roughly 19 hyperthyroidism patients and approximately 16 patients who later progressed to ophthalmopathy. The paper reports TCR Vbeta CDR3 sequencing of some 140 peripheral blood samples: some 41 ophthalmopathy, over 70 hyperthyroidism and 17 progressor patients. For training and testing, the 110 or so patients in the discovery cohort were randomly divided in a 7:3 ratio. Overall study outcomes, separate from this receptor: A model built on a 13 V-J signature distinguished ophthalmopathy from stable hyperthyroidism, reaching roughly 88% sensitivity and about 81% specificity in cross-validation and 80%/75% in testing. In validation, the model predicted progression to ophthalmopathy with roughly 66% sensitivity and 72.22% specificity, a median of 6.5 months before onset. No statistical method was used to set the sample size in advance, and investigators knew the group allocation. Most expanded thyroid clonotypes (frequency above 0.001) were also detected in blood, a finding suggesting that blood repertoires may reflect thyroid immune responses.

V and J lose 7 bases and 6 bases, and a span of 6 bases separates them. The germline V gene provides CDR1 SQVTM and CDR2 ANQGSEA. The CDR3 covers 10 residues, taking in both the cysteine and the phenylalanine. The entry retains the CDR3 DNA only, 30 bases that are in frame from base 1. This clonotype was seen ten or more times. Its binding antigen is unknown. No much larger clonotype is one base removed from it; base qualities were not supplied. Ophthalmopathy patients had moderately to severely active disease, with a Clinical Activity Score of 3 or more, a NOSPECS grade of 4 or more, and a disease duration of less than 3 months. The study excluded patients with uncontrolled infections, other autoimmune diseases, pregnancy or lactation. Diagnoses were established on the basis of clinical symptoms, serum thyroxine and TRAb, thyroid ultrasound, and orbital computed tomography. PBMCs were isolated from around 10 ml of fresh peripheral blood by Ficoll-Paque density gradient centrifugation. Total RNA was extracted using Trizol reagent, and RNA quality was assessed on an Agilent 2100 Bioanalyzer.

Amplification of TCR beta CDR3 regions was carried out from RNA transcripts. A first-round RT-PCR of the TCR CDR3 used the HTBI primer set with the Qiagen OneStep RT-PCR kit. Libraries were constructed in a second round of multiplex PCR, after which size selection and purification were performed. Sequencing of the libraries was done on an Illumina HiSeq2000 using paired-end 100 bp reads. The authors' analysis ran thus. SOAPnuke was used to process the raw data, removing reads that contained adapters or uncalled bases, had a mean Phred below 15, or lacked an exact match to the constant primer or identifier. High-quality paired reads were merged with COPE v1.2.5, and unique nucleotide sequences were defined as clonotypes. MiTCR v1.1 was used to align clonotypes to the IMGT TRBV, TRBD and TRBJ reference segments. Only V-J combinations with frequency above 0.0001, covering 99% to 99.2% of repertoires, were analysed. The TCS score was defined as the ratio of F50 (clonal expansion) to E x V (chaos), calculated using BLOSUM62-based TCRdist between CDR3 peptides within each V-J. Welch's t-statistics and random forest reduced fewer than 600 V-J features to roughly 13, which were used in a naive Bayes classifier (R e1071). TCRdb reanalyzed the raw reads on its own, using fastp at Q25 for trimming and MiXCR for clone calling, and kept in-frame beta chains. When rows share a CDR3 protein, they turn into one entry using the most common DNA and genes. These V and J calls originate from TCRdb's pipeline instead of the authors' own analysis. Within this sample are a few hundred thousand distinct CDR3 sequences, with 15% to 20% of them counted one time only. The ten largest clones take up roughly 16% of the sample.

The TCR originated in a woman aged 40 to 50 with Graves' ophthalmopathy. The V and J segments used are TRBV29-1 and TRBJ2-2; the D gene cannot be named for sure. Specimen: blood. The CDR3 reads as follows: CSAHAGELFF. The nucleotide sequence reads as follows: TGCAGCGCCCACGCCGGGGAGCTGTTTTTT.